This T cell receptor beta chain was captured in a study of T cell repertoires in cytomegalovirus infection. Study as a whole: Matching HLA type and CMV infection were both indicated by public TCR beta signatures.

TCRdb re-derived calls from the reads in MiXCR, one entry per CDR3 protein. The sample carries about 360,000 distinct CDR3 sequences, roughly 18% recorded once. Trimming left V 5 bases short and J 4 bases short, with 15 bases between. CDR3 length: 16 residues. This sequence was found in a human donor in good health (CMV status not recorded). Some clones in this sample may be carry-over from other donors' samples. This chain uses TRBV12-3 or TRBV12-4 with TRBJ1-6; the D is unclear. Source material: PBMCs. The CDR3 DNA sequence: TGTGCCAGCAGTCCCGGTGCGGCCATTTATAATTCACCCCTCCACTTT. Its protein product is CASSPGAAIYNSPLHF.